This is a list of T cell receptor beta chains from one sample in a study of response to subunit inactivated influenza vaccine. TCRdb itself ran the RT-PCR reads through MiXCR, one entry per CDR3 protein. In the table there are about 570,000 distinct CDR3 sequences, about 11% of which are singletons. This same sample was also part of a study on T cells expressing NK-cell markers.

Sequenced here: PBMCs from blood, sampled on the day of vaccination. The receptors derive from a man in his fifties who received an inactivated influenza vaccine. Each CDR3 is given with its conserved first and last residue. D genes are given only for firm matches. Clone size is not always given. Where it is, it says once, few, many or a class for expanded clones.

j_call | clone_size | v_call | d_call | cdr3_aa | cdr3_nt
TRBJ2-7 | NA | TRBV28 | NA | CASSPLRGEDYYEQYF | TGTGCCAGCAGTCCCCTCCGAGGGGAGGACTACTACGAGCAGTACTTC
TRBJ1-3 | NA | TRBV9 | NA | CASSVGGAQGNTIYF | TGTGCCAGCAGCGTAGGTGGAGCGCAAGGAAACACCATATATTTT
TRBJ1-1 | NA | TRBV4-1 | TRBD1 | CASTQGGVGTEAFF | TGCGCCAGCACTCAGGGGGGAGTCGGCACTGAAGCTTTCTTT
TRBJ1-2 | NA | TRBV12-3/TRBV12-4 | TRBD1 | CASSLGTGANYGYTF | TGTGCCAGCAGTTTAGGGACAGGTGCTAACTATGGCTACACCTTC
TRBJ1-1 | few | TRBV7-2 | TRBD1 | CASSSTTGINTEAFF | TGTGCCAGCAGCTCCACGACAGGGATTAACACTGAAGCTTTCTTT
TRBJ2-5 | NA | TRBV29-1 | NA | CSVKDGEKGTQYF | TGCAGCGTTAAGGACGGGGAAAAGGGGACCCAGTACTTC
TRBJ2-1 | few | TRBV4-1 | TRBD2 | CASSQTLAAGFHEQFF | TGCGCCAGCAGCCAGACCTTAGCAGCGGGATTCCATGAGCAGTTCTTC
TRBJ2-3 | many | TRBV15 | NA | CATSSFSVDTQYF | TGTGCCACCAGCAGTTTTTCAGTTGATACGCAGTATTTT
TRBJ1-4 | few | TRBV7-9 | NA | CASSLARPLGHREKLFF | TGTGCCAGCAGCTTAGCCAGGCCACTGGGACATCGGGAAAAACTGTTTTTT
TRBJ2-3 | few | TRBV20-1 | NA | CSVRGTVDTQYF | TGCAGTGTTCGGGGGACAGTAGATACGCAGTATTTT
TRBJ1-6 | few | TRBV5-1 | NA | CASSPEANNSPLHF | TGCGCCAGCAGCCCCGAAGCAAATAATTCACCCCTCCACTTT
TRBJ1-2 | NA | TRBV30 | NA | CAWSVLRRRVYGYTF | TGTGCCTGGAGTGTACTTAGGAGGCGCGTTTATGGCTACACCTTC
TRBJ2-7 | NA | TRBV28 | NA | CASTLNWDARGIGSEQYF | TGTGCCAGCACCCTAAATTGGGATGCGCGAGGAATTGGGAGCGAGCAGTACTTC
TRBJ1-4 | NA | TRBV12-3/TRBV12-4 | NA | CASSPGVQKLFF | TGTGCCAGCAGTCCGGGTGTTCAAAAACTGTTTTTT
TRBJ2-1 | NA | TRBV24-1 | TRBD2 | CATSELAGGPYNEQFF | TGTGCCACCAGTGAACTAGCGGGGGGACCCTACAATGAGCAGTTCTTC
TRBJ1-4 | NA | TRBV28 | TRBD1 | CASSSMDRRATNEKLFF | TGTGCCAGCAGTTCGATGGACAGGCGTGCAACTAATGAAAAACTGTTTTTT
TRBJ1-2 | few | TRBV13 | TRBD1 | CASRRQGAIDYGYTF | TGTGCCAGCAGGCGACAGGGGGCGATCGACTATGGCTACACCTTC
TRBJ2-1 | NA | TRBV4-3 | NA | CASSQDRAAEQFF | TGCGCCAGCAGCCAAGATCGGGCCGCTGAGCAGTTCTTC
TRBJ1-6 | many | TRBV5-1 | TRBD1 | CASSLETGGNSPLHF | TGCGCCAGCAGCTTGGAGACAGGGGGAAATTCACCCCTCCACTTT
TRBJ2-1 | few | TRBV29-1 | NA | CSVPGTPYNEQFF | TGCAGCGTGCCCGGGACACCTTACAATGAGCAGTTCTTC
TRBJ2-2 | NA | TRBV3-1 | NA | CASSQGTSTGELFF | TGTGCCAGCAGCCAGGGGACGAGCACCGGGGAGCTGTTTTTT
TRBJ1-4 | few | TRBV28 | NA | CASSPGLGAATNEKLFF | TGTGCCAGCAGTCCGGGACTTGGGGCTGCAACTAATGAAAAACTGTTTTTT
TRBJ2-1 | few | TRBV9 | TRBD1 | CASSVRQGWNEQFF | TGTGCCAGCAGCGTAAGACAGGGGTGGAATGAGCAGTTCTTC
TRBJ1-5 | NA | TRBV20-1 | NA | CSARSGASNQPQHF | TGCAGTGCTAGGTCAGGGGCGAGCAATCAGCCCCAGCATTTT
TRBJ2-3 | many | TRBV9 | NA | CASSVAGGRIYTDTQYF | TGTGCCAGCAGCGTAGCGGGCGGCCGGATTTACACAGATACGCAGTATTTT
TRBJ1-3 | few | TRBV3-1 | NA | CASSQANRRLSGNTIYF | TGTGCCAGCAGCCAAGCGAACAGGCGGCTCTCTGGAAACACCATATATTTT
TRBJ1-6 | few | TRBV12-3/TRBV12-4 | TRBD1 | CASSRQGVGSPLHF | TGTGCCAGCAGCCGACAGGGCGTTGGTTCACCCCTCCACTTT
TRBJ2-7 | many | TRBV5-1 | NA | CASSLDWGTEQYF | TGCGCCAGCAGCCTCGACTGGGGAACCGAGCAGTACTTC
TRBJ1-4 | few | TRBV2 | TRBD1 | CASSEQGTGTGAEKLFF | TGTGCCAGCAGTGAACAGGGGACCGGGACAGGGGCCGAAAAACTGTTTTTT
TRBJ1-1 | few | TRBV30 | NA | CAWSIGRANTEAFF | TGTGCCTGGAGTATCGGCAGGGCGAACACTGAAGCTTTCTTT
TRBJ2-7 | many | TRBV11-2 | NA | CASSLDGGPPSYEQYF | TGTGCCAGCAGCTTAGACGGCGGACCTCCCTCCTACGAGCAGTACTTC
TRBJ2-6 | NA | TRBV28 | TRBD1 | CASSTTGTGYHGANVLTF | TGTGCCAGCAGTACTACCGGGACAGGGTACCATGGGGCCAACGTCCTGACTTTC
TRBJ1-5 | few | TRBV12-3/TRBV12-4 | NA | CASSLVDQPQHF | TGTGCCAGCAGTTTAGTTGATCAGCCCCAGCATTTT